Listed below are T cell receptor beta chains from one sample, sequenced in a study of early T cells in non-severe SARS-CoV-2 infection. In TCRdb, the 5' RACE reads were re-called with MiXCR into one record per CDR3 protein. Of around 50,000 distinct CDR3 sequences in the sample, approximately 12% are singletons; the top ten hold 2.5% to 3%. The sequencing input was whole blood. The origin of the receptors is an adult who was a healthcare worker with PCR-confirmed SARS-CoV-2 infection or an uninfected control (not recorded which). Both conserved end residues are part of each CDR3. D genes are given only for firm matches. The size of a clone is reported for some rows only, either as once, few or many, or as a class for expanded clones.

TRBV7-6	many	TRBJ2-1	TRBD2	CASSLAKLAGDYNEQFF
TRBV5-1	many	TRBJ1-1	-	CASSLGQAFMNTEAFF
TRBV5-4	many	TRBJ2-5	TRBD2	CASSLTSGGRETQYF
TRBV10-2	-	TRBJ2-1	TRBD1	CASSGAGGRSYNVQFF
TRBV28	many	TRBJ2-3	-	CASSSPPPGGRGDTQYF
TRBV6-6	many	TRBJ1-5	-	CASRPYLDTLDQPQHF
TRBV4-2	many	TRBJ2-2	-	CASSQGLLLANTGELFF
TRBV7-9	few	TRBJ2-5	-	CASSFLWGIQETQYF
TRBV5-1	-	TRBJ2-3	-	CASSLDRIRTDTQYF
TRBV6-4	few	TRBJ2-2	-	CASSAKTTGELFF
TRBV11-2	many	TRBJ2-3	-	CASSKGGALWTDTQYF
TRBV20-1	many	TRBJ1-5	-	CSALPGAGNINQPQHF
TRBV12-3/TRBV12-4	few	TRBJ1-5	-	CASSFGQPQHF
TRBV10-2	many	TRBJ1-5	-	CASSESRPTGQPQHF
TRBV12-3/TRBV12-4	-	TRBJ2-3	-	CASRETDTQYF
TRBV18	many	TRBJ2-5	-	CASSPLGGQETQYF
TRBV7-9	many	TRBJ1-5	-	CASSLEGANQPQHF
TRBV4-1	few	TRBJ2-7	-	CASSQVAETETYEQYF
TRBV5-4	many	TRBJ2-2	-	CASSSKTENTGELFF
TRBV10-3	-	TRBJ2-7	-	CAISDSSRYEQYF
TRBV11-2	few	TRBJ2-7	TRBD2	CASSFSGRNAEQYF
TRBV7-9	-	TRBJ2-5	TRBD2	CASSLPWGEGQETQYF
TRBV14	few	TRBJ1-1	-	CASSQELVPVMNTEAFF
TRBV6-1	many	TRBJ1-5	TRBD1	CASSQQGTEQPQHF